Listed below are T cell receptor beta chains from one sample, sequenced in a study of tumor and adjacent non-tumor tissue in lung cancer. TCRdb independently ran MiXCR on the multiplex PCR reads; one entry per CDR3 protein. Here the sample spans 40,000 or so distinct CDR3 sequences, 60% being singletons. The sequencing sample was made of distant non-tumor lung tissue. These receptor sequences come from a middle-aged man with non-small cell lung cancer. Each CDR3 is given with its conserved first and last residue. The D gene is left open where the match is weak. Rows may omit the clone size; those that give it use once, few, many or a size class.

V gene	D gene	clone size	J gene	CDR3 protein	CDR3 DNA
TRBV11-1	NA	NA	TRBJ2-1	CASSLDVTGSNEQFF	TGTGCCAGCAGCTTAGACGTAACAGGGTCGAATGAGCAGTTCTTC
TRBV11-2	NA	few	TRBJ1-2	CASSSQVGYDYTF	TGTGCCAGCAGCTCCCAAGTCGGCTATGACTACACCTTC
TRBV5-1	NA	NA	TRBJ1-2	CASSLVGRESPNYGYTF	TGCGCCAGCAGCTTGGTCGGCAGGGAGAGTCCTAACTATGGCTACACCTTC
TRBV20-1	NA	NA	TRBJ2-1	CSAPRQLGREGEQFF	TGCAGTGCTCCTCGTCAGCTGGGCCGGGAAGGTGAGCAGTTCTTC
TRBV7-8	TRBD2	few	TRBJ2-1	CASSTLKTSGRAYEQFF	TGTGCCAGCAGCACCCTGAAAACTAGCGGGAGGGCGTATGAGCAGTTCTTC
TRBV11-2	NA	NA	TRBJ1-2	CASSSEIYYGYTF	TGTGCCAGTAGCTCAGAGATTTACTATGGCTACACCTTC
TRBV6-6	NA	NA	TRBJ2-1	CAGSTRFEGGNEQFF	TGTGCCGGCAGCACGAGGTTTGAGGGGGGTAACGAGCAGTTCTTC
TRBV6-1	NA	many	TRBJ2-7	CASSELGPIYEQYF	TGTGCCAGCAGTGAATTAGGACCTATATACGAGCAGTACTTC
TRBV30	TRBD1	many	TRBJ2-5	CAWSKGDSQETQYF	TGTGCCTGGAGTAAGGGGGACAGCCAAGAGACCCAGTACTTC
TRBV11-2	TRBD2	many	TRBJ2-1	CASSPRLAGVYNEQFF	TGTGCCAGCAGCCCTCGGCTAGCGGGTGTCTACAATGAGCAGTTCTTC
TRBV11-2	NA	NA	TRBJ2-7	CASSLGRSARGSLERYF	TGTGCCAGCAGCTTAGGAAGATCCGCTCGGGGGTCCCTCGAGCGGTACTTC
TRBV28	NA	few	TRBJ1-5	CASSLLGQFQPQHF	TGTGCCAGCAGTTTACTGGGGCAGTTTCAGCCCCAGCATTTT
TRBV11-2	TRBD1	NA	TRBJ2-1	CAISPQGNEQFF	TGTGCCATCAGTCCACAGGGGAATGAGCAGTTCTTC
TRBV19	TRBD2	NA	TRBJ2-5	CATDSGRNTETQYF	TGTGCCACCGATAGCGGGAGAAATACAGAGACCCAGTACTTC
TRBV28	TRBD2	many	TRBJ2-7	CASSEAGTRGYEQYF	TGTGCCAGCAGTGAAGCCGGGACTAGGGGTTACGAGCAGTACTTC
TRBV28	NA	NA	TRBJ2-6	CVSTGSGANVLTF	TGTGTCAGCACAGGGTCTGGGGCCAACGTCCTGACTTTC
TRBV4-1	TRBD2	NA	TRBJ2-7	CASSFRLAGPYEHYF	TGCGCCAGCAGCTTCCGATTAGCGGGGCCCTACGAGCACTACTTC
TRBV29-1	NA	many	TRBJ2-3	CSVGQGGWDTQYF	TGCAGCGTTGGCCAAGGCGGGTGGGATACGCAGTATTTT